The present T cell receptor (beta chain) was sequenced within a study of response to subunit inactivated influenza vaccine. Overall study findings and caveats: Every seasonal influenza vaccination brings in few new T cells, the authors suggested.

This clonotype occurred a few times. Its specificity is not known. TCRdb independently ran MiXCR on the RT-PCR reads; one entry per CDR3 protein. The sample consists of about 500,000 distinct CDR3 sequences, 15% to 20% of them appearing once. Sample: CD4+ T cells sorted from PBMCs, taken around 2 years after vaccination. This TCR was recovered from a man aged 50-75 years who received an inactivated influenza vaccine.

The chain's CDR3 is CASSLFGGGVQETQYF. The CDR3 DNA follows: TGTGCCAGCAGCTTATTCGGCGGGGGGGTTCAAGAGACCCAGTACTTC. The rearrangement uses TRBV7-8 and TRBJ2-5, with TRBD2 identical over 9 bases. Germline CDR1 reads SGHVS; CDR2 reads FQNEAQ. The CDR3 totals 16 residues. With 2 bases clipped from V and 2 bases from J, the junction kept 6 bases outside the gene matches.